The 10 T cell receptor beta chains listed next were all sequenced from one sample in a study of blood T cell repertoires in COVID-19. Here immunoSEQ multiplex PCR was the method, and the copy in TCRdb shows in-frame clones only, minus some. The sample lists hundreds of thousands of clones, more than 75% occurring once. The sample consisted of peripheral blood. These receptors originate from a woman younger than 45 who had recovered from COVID-19.

The chain is built from TRBV6-6 and TRBJ2-7, with 7 bases identical to TRBD1. The germline gives CDR1 MNHNY, CDR2 SVGAGI (reference sequence). Trimming cost V 4 bases and J 3 bases; bases outside gene matches: 6. This CDR3 contains 14 residues. The CDR3, as DNA: TGTGCCAGCAGTTTCGGGACAGTTTACTACGAGCAGTACTTC. Amino acids: CASSFGTVYYEQYF.

The gene calls are TRBV28 and TRBJ1-6; a possible D gene is TRBD1 (5 bases). Germline V gene lookup returns CDR1 MDHEN and CDR2 SYDVKM. The V end was cut by 7 bases, the J end by 7 bases, with 11 bases between. The CDR3 runs 13 residues. DNA for the CDR3: TGTGCCAGCACCCTGTGGGGCAATTCACCCCTCCACTTT. It codes for CASTLWGNSPLHF.

This clone came up a few times. The V gene is TRBV2, the J gene TRBJ2-3, with TRBD1 as a possible D gene (5 bases). V was trimmed by 6 bases and J by 0 bases, leaving 16 bases between them. Germline loops: CDR1 SNHLY, CDR2 FYNNEI. The CDR3 is 16 residues long. CDR3 in DNA: TGTGCCAGCAGCGGTAAGACAGATTCTAGCACAGATACGCAGTATTTT. Its translation: CASSGKTDSSTDTQYF. Full variable domain (outside the CDR3, taken from reference TRBV2 and TRBJ2-3): EPEVTQTPSHQVTQMGQEVILRCVPISNHLYFYWYRQILGQKVEFLVSFYNNEISEKSEIFDDQFSVERPDGSNFTLKIRSTKLEDSAMYFCASSGKTDSSTDTQYFGPGTRLTVL.

The rearrangement joins TRBV18 to TRBJ1-4, with 12 nucleotides matching TRBD1. Unmatched junction bases numbered 4, after V lost 3 bases and J lost 5 bases. This CDR3 is built from 16 residues. CDR1 is KGHSH and CDR2 is LQKENI in the germline V gene. The CDR3 sequence: CASSPGQGARNEKLFF. The CDR3 nucleotides read TGTGCCAGCTCACCGGGACAGGGGGCGCGAAATGAAAAACTGTTTTTT.

The chain carries TRBV11-2 and TRBJ2-1, with D perhaps TRBD2 (6 bases). The CDR3 loop spans 9 amino acids. V was shortened by 8 bases and J by 10 bases, with 6 bases between the two germline ends. From germline, CDR1 is SGHAT and CDR2 FQNNGV. The CDR3 nucleotides are TGTGCCAGCGGGGGGGAGCAGTTCTTC. Protein: CASGGEQFF. Complete variable domain (other parts from reference TRBV11-2 and TRBJ2-1): EAGVAQSPRYKIIEKRQSVAFWCNPISGHATLYWYQQILGQGPKLLIQFQNNGVVDDSQLPKDRFSAERLKGVDSTLKIQPAKLEDSAVYLCASGGEQFFGPGTRLTVL.

This chain connects TRBV10-2 to TRBJ1-1, with 12 bases lining up with TRBD1. V dropped 1 base and J dropped 4; count of bases not matched to a gene: 10. The CDR3 contains 18 residues. Germline V CDR1 and CDR2: WSHSY, SAAADI. The CDR3 protein is CASSEWGQGARRVTEAFF. The CDR3 coding sequence is TGCGCCAGCAGTGAGTGGGGACAGGGGGCGCGCAGAGTCACTGAAGCTTTCTTT.

The V and J genes are TRBV4-1 and TRBJ1-2; 9 positions match TRBD1. This CDR3 is built from 16 residues. The V gene's germline CDR1 is MGHRA and CDR2 YSYEKL. The V and J ends lost 2 bases and 4 bases, in that order; junction bases with no gene match: 8. The CDR3 is CASSQPSPGQGYGYTF. In nucleotides, the CDR3 is TGCGCCAGCAGCCAACCTAGTCCGGGACAGGGCTATGGCTACACCTTC.

The chain carries TRBV6-4 and TRBJ2-2; possible D gene TRBD2, 5 bases. The CDR3 is 14 amino acids. The germline V gene encodes CDR1 MRHNA and CDR2 SNTAGT. The V and J ends lost 2 bases and 4 bases respectively, with 8 bases between them. CDR3 sequence reads: CASSDGESTGELFF. CDR3 DNA: TGTGCCAGCAGTGACGGGGAGAGCACCGGGGAGCTGTTTTTT.

This clone has just a few counts. This chain connects TRBV28 to TRBJ1-6; D might be TRBD1 (5 bases). The CDR3 sequence is 14 residues long. Trimming left V 8 bases short and J 9 bases short, with 17 bases between. The germline V gene encodes CDR1 MDHEN and CDR2 SYDVKM. The CDR3 region has the DNA TGTGCCAGCCTCGACAGTCCGGAAAGTTCACCCCTCCACTTT. Amino acids: CASLDSPESSPLHF.

This clone was recorded only once. This chain uses TRBV5-8 with TRBJ2-1; 12 positions agree with TRBD2. In germline, CDR1 is SGHTS, CDR2 YDEGEE. Trimming at V came to 0 bases and at J to 4 bases, leaving 2 bases not matched to a gene. This CDR3 is built from 16 residues. CDR3: CASSLDGTSGYNEQFF. In DNA form, the CDR3 reads TGTGCCAGCAGCTTGGACGGGACTAGCGGGTACAATGAGCAGTTCTTC.